These T cell receptor beta chains were read from a single sample in a study of CD8 T cells in ankylosing spondylitis. TCRdb processed the 5' RACE reads anew with MiXCR; each CDR3 protein has one entry. The sample includes 250,000 or so distinct CDR3 sequences, 15% to 20% of them seen just once. Sequencing was performed on blood, either unsorted or a sorted T cell fraction (not recorded which). Receptors originate from a male donor with ankylosing spondylitis or in good health (not recorded which). CDR3s include the opening cysteine and the closing phenylalanine or tryptophan. The order of the fields is D gene, J gene, V gene, clone size, CDR3 DNA, CDR3 protein. D genes are given only for firm matches. The listing skips clone size in some rows; elsewhere it reads once, few, many or a size class.

>TRBD1|TRBJ2-2|TRBV27|few
TGTGCCAGCAGTCCCGGGACAGGGAGATCCGGGGAGCTGTTTTTT
CASSPGTGRSGELFF
>NA|TRBJ2-2|TRBV20-1|NA
TGCAGTGCTAGAGTGGTGAACACCGGGGAGCTGTTTTTT
CSARVVNTGELFF
>TRBD1|TRBJ2-7|TRBV24-1|NA
TGTGCCACCAGTGATTTCAGGGGGCCCGTGAGCTACGAGCAGTACTTC
CATSDFRGPVSYEQYF
>NA|TRBJ2-7|TRBV4-1|few
TGCGCCAGCAGCCAAGCGGCTCCATACGAGCAGTACTTC
CASSQAAPYEQYF
>NA|TRBJ2-5|TRBV20-1|NA
TGCAGTGCTAAAGGCCTAGCGTTTTACCAAGAGACCCAGTACTTC
CSAKGLAFYQETQYF
>TRBD1|TRBJ1-4|TRBV29-1|few
TGCAGCGTTGCTGGGGACAGGGCCGCAACTAATGAAAAACTGTTTTTT
CSVAGDRAATNEKLFF
>NA|TRBJ1-1|TRBV4-1|few
TGCGCCAGCAGCCAAGATACGGGGGGCTACACTGAAGCTTTCTTT
CASSQDTGGYTEAFF
>TRBD1|TRBJ2-5|TRBV6-1|few
TGTGCCAGCAGCGACAGGGGGCTGGGGGAGACCCAGTACTTC
CASSDRGLGETQYF
>NA|TRBJ2-3|TRBV29-1|NA
TGCAGCGTTGAAATCCTAGCCCCAGATACGCAGTATTTT
CSVEILAPDTQYF
>TRBD1|TRBJ2-1|TRBV27|many
TGTGCCAGCAGTTTTTATTGGACAGGGGGACGGAATGAGCAGTTCTTC
CASSFYWTGGRNEQFF
>NA|TRBJ2-7|TRBV20-1|few
TGCAGTGCTAGACATGAGGGCTACGAGCAGTACTTC
CSARHEGYEQYF
>NA|TRBJ2-5|TRBV27|NA
TGTGCCAGCAGTTCGAATACCTTCAGGGAGACCCAGTACTTC
CASSSNTFRETQYF
>NA|TRBJ2-1|TRBV5-5|NA
TGTGCCAGCAGCTTGTTCTGGACGGAATACAATGAGCAGTTCTTC
CASSLFWTEYNEQFF
>NA|TRBJ1-2|TRBV20-1|few
TGCAGTGCTAATACAGGGAACTATGGCTACACCTTC
CSANTGNYGYTF
>TRBD1|TRBJ2-2|TRBV29-1|NA
TGCAGCGCCGAGGATCCAGGGGGCACCGGGGAGCTGTTTTTT
CSAEDPGGTGELFF
>TRBD2|TRBJ2-7|TRBV5-1|NA
TGCGCCAGCAGCTCAACTAGCGGGAGGTTAATTTCCTACGAGCAGTACTTC
CASSSTSGRLISYEQYF
>NA|TRBJ2-7|TRBV5-5|few
TGTGCCAGCAGCCTAAGGGGGAATAACCCCTACGAGCAGTACTTC
CASSLRGNNPYEQYF
>TRBD2|TRBJ2-1|TRBV6-2/TRBV6-3|few
TGTGCCAGCAGTTACCCCTTAGCGGGAGAAACCTACAATGAGCAGTTCTTC
CASSYPLAGETYNEQFF
>TRBD2|TRBJ2-1|TRBV28|few
TGTGCCAGCAGGGGGGTGGCTAGCGGGGTCTCCTACAATGAGCAGTTCTTC
CASRGVASGVSYNEQFF
>NA|TRBJ1-3|TRBV5-6|many
TGTGCCAGCAGTTTACAGGGCTCTGGAAACACCATATATTTT
CASSLQGSGNTIYF
>TRBD1|TRBJ2-3|TRBV29-1|NA
TGCAGCGTTGAAGATCCCGGACAGGGGACAGATACGCAGTATTTT
CSVEDPGQGTDTQYF
>TRBD1|TRBJ2-7|TRBV6-5|NA
TGTGCCAGCAGTTACAGGGGGGACAGGACGGGCTACGAGCAGTACTTC
CASSYRGDRTGYEQYF
>NA|TRBJ2-7|TRBV9|NA
TGTGCCAGCAGCGTCGGTATGGGAGATGCCTACGAGCAGTACTTC
CASSVGMGDAYEQYF
>NA|TRBJ2-7|TRBV27|NA
TGTGCCAGCAGTTTAAGGGGCAGGCACTACGAGCAGTACTTC
CASSLRGRHYEQYF
>TRBD1|TRBJ2-3|TRBV11-2|NA
TGTGCCAGCAGCTTCTGGACAGGTCTGGATACGCAGTATTTT
CASSFWTGLDTQYF
>NA|TRBJ2-1|TRBV11-2|NA
TGTGCCAGCAGCTCCCCCTTGTACAATGAGCAGTTCTTC
CASSSPLYNEQFF
>TRBD1|TRBJ2-1|TRBV29-1|NA
TGCAGCGTTGATCGGGAAGGGGGCATTGAGCAGTTCTTC
CSVDREGGIEQFF
>TRBD1|TRBJ2-1|TRBV6-1|few
TGTGCCAGCAGGGACAGGGGGGCTTACAATGAGCAGTTCTTC
CASRDRGAYNEQFF
>TRBD2|TRBJ2-7|TRBV6-1|few
TGTGCCAGCAGTGTCGGGGGGGCCGAGGGGTACGAGCAGTACTTC
CASSVGGAEGYEQYF
>NA|TRBJ2-7|TRBV15|NA
TGTGCCACCACCCCCTCGGGGGAGCAGTACTTC
CATTPSGEQYF
>NA|TRBJ2-6|TRBV12-3/TRBV12-4|few
TGTGCCAGCAGTTCCGGGACATTTATGTTGGGGGCCAACGTCCTGACTTTC
CASSSGTFMLGANVLTF
>TRBD2|TRBJ2-1|TRBV5-1|few
TGCGCCAGCAGCATTGGGACTAGCGGGAGCAATGAGCAGTTCTTC
CASSIGTSGSNEQFF
>NA|TRBJ2-3|TRBV7-9|NA
TGTGCCAGCAGCCACTTAGCTTCAGATAGCACAGATACGCAGTATTTT
CASSHLASDSTDTQYF
>NA|TRBJ2-2|TRBV5-1|few
TGCGCCAGCAGCTTGTTCCCTACAACAGAGAGCACCGGGGAGCTGTTTTTT
CASSLFPTTESTGELFF
>NA|TRBJ2-3|TRBV12-3/TRBV12-4|few
TGTGCCAGCAGTTTAGGGTCCTATCGCGGCACAGATACGCAGTATTTT
CASSLGSYRGTDTQYF
>TRBD2|TRBJ2-7|TRBV20-1|many
TGCAGTGCTAGAGATCTTGCGGGAGGGTCCTACGAGCAGTACTTC
CSARDLAGGSYEQYF
>NA|TRBJ1-1|TRBV7-6|few
TGTGCCAGCAGCTTAGACGGGACGAACACTGAAGCTTTCTTT
CASSLDGTNTEAFF
>NA|TRBJ2-7|TRBV20-1|few
TGCAGTGCTAGACAGGATATCTCCTACGAGCAGTACTTC
CSARQDISYEQYF
>TRBD2|TRBJ2-3|TRBV20-1|few
TGCAGTGCTACATATCCTAGCGGGAGGGATGCAGATACGCAGTATTTT
CSATYPSGRDADTQYF
>TRBD2|TRBJ2-5|TRBV3-1|NA
TGTGCCTCCTGCCTCGAGGGGACTAGCGGCGCCCTGTACCAAGAGACCCAGTACTTC
CASCLEGTSGALYQETQYF
>TRBD1|TRBJ2-7|TRBV20-1|few
TGCAGTGCTAGAGGTCCCAAATCTCCGGGACAGGCTTCCTACGAGCAGTACTTC
CSARGPKSPGQASYEQYF
>NA|TRBJ1-2|TRBV29-1|many
TGCAGCGTTGTTGGGGGGAACTATGGCTACACCTTC
CSVVGGNYGYTF
>TRBD2|TRBJ2-7|TRBV4-1|few
TGCGCCAGCAGCCCCCCCGGCGGGAGCTACAACGAGCAGTACTTC
CASSPPGGSYNEQYF
>NA|TRBJ1-4|TRBV9|NA
TGTGCCAGCAGCGTAGGGCAAAGCCTGACGAATGAAAAACTGTTTTTT
CASSVGQSLTNEKLFF
>NA|TRBJ2-4|TRBV12-3/TRBV12-4|NA
TGTGCCAGCAGTTTGACTCGAAACATTCAGTACTTC
CASSLTRNIQYF
>TRBD2|TRBJ2-7|TRBV20-1|many
TGCAGTGCTATGCCGGGACTAGCGGGAGACAATTCCTACGAGCAGTACTTC
CSAMPGLAGDNSYEQYF
>NA|TRBJ1-4|TRBV12-3/TRBV12-4|NA
TGTGCCAGCAGTTTCGGGGCATCAACTAATGAAAAACTGTTTTTT
CASSFGASTNEKLFF
>NA|TRBJ2-4|TRBV21-1|NA
TGTGCCAGCAGCAAAGTTGGAGTCCTAGCCAAAAACATTCAGTACTTC
CASSKVGVLAKNIQYF
>NA|TRBJ2-1|TRBV7-9|few
TGTGCCAGCACCGCCACCGGCCCCTCCTACAATGAGCAGTTCTTC
CASTATGPSYNEQFF